The 3 T cell receptor beta chains presented below share a single source sample, sequenced in a study of T cell clonality in common variable immunodeficiency (dated by TCRdb to about 2015). Receptor amplification or capture employed the immunoSEQ multiplex PCR assay. TCRdb carries this immuneACCESS record with in-frame sequences only. Its versions omit some clonotypes, under half of them owing to an unresolved V gene in the studies checked, with the rest unexplained. The sample features over 13,000 clones, and none is a singleton. The ten biggest clones cover roughly 8.1% of the sample. These receptors have no identified antigens. General study outcomes and caveats: Reportedly, TCRbeta sequences from CVID had fewer deletions and N-nucleotide insertions, and highly modified clones with 13 or more V deletions were absent from CVID.

Source material: peripheral blood mononuclear cells. These receptors all come from a human donor with common variable immunodeficiency.

On this clone itself: Read coverage stops 3 residues before the CDR3 terminus; the germline J gene supplies the remainder. The chain carries TRBV6-1 and TRBJ2-7, with D possibly matching TRBD2 (6 bases). CDR1 is MNHNS, CDR2 SASEGT, per germline. The CDR3 consists of 14 residues. V lost 4 bases, J lost 2 bases, and 12 bases lay in between. The CDR3 bases that were read are TGTGCCAGCAGTGTCCGGGACTGGGCCTACGAG. Residues: CASSVRDWAYE. The whole CDR3 sequence reads CASSVRDWAYEQYF.

This clone is medium-sized within its sample. CDR3 bases read: TGCAGCGTTGTGGGGCTTGAAGAGACC. As protein: CSVVGLEET. Given in full, the CDR3 is CSVVGLEETQYF. J is TRBJ2-5 and V is TRBV29-1; perhaps TRBD1 as D (5 bases). The read gets to within 3 residues of the CDR3 end, and the germline J gene fills in the rest. V lost 4 bases, J lost 3 bases, and 9 bases lay in between. Germline values: CDR1 SQVTM, CDR2 ANQGSEA. CDR3 length: 12 amino acids.

Notes on this clone: The CDR3 end falls 3 residues outside the read, so it is completed with the germline J gene. The chain uses TRBV30 and TRBJ2-1; 9 nucleotides agree with TRBD1. This CDR3 contains 15 residues. V lost 5 bases to trimming and J lost 9 bases; unmatched junction nucleotides: 14. The germline V gene encodes CDR1 GTSNPN and CDR2 SVGIG (reference sequence). CDR3 bases read: TGTGCCTGGCGTCCGGGGACAGGGTGGTTGTCTGAG. It specifies CAWRPGTGWLSE. The full-length CDR3 reads as CAWRPGTGWLSEQFF.